The next 2 T cell receptor beta chains were all read from a single sample in a study of T cell clusters in autoimmune cytopenias. Roughly 38,000 genome equivalents of blood DNA were amplified for TRB. TRB rearrangements were amplified by touch-down multiplex PCR with mixed TRB-A/B primers. TCRdb derives one entry per CDR3 protein from the multiplex PCR reads, leaving out DNA. The table lists around 10,000 distinct CDR3 sequences. This sample was also put to use in a study of T cell repertoires in aging, cancer and after chemotherapy.

Material for sequencing was peripheral blood. These receptors were collected from a human donor in good health.

The rearrangement joins TRBV5-6 to TRBJ1-2; lacking DNA, the TRBD1 call made by TCRdb goes unchecked. Germline values: CDR1 SGHDT, CDR2 YYEEEE. The CDR3 totals 14 residues. This CDR3 is CASSQTGTAYGYTF. The complete variable domain, with remaining parts taken from reference TRBV5-6 and TRBJ1-2, reads DAGVTQSPTHLIKTRGQQVTLRCSPKSGHDTVSWYQQALGQGPQFIFQYYEEEERQRGNFPDRFSGHQFPNYSSELNVNALLLGDSALYLCASSQTGTAYGYTFGSGTRLTVV.

The J gene is TRBJ1-2, the V gene TRBV6-5. The CDR3 contains 12 residues. Germline V lookup: CDR1 MNHEY, CDR2 SVGAGI. The CDR3 loop reads CASSQGNYGYTF.